Sequencing of this T cell receptor (beta chain) was carried out in a study of glioma-infiltrating T cells after dendritic cell vaccination. About the study: Dendritic cell vaccine was injected intradermally three times, biweekly.

Per germline, CDR1 LNHNV and CDR2 YYDKDF (reference sequence). Trimming cost V 2 bases and J 6 bases, with 8 bases left between them. The CDR3 runs 13 residues. Input was roughly 2.2 ug genomic DNA, or all available if less. Here immunoSEQ multiplex PCR was the method, and the copy in TCRdb shows in-frame clones only, minus some. The table records tens of thousands of clones, about 80% of them present only once. Time point given: after dendritic cell vaccination, including at tumor progression/relapse. Sequencing used blood, obtained after dendritic cell vaccination. This receptor was obtained from a human donor with glioblastoma. J is TRBJ2-1 and V is TRBV15; D is ambiguous. The CDR3 here is CATSRFSSNEQFF. The CDR3 region has the DNA TGTGCCACCAGCAGATTCTCGTCCAATGAGCAGTTCTTC.